This entry concerns a single T cell receptor beta chain. What it binds is unknown. CDR3 length: 13 residues. Looked up from germline, CDR1 is SQVTM and CDR2 is ANQGSEA. Trimming stripped 8 bases from V and 15 bases from J, with 26 bases between. TCR alpha and TCR beta cDNA libraries with sample barcodes and UMIs came from 5'RACE using constant-segment primers. TCRdb recomputed calls from the 5' RACE reads with MiXCR, one row per CDR3 protein. The table lists hundreds of thousands of distinct CDR3 sequences, 15% to 20% of them singletons. The sample comes from a study of T-cell memory formation after mild COVID-19. Notes on the study in general: While clones contracting from day 15 to 85 were balanced between CD4 and CD8, later expanders leaned CD4+.

The chain is built from TRBV29-1 and TRBJ2-1; possible D gene TRBD2, 5 bases. The source is a man aged 18 to 29 who had mild COVID-19 (a few samples of this study predate the infection). Cell type and time point are not known. The specimen was PBMCs or a T cell subset sorted from them (not recorded which). CDR3 amino acids: CSLEHARGLGRFF. The CDR3 DNA is TGCAGCCTGGAACACGCTCGGGGTTTAGGGAGGTTCTTC.